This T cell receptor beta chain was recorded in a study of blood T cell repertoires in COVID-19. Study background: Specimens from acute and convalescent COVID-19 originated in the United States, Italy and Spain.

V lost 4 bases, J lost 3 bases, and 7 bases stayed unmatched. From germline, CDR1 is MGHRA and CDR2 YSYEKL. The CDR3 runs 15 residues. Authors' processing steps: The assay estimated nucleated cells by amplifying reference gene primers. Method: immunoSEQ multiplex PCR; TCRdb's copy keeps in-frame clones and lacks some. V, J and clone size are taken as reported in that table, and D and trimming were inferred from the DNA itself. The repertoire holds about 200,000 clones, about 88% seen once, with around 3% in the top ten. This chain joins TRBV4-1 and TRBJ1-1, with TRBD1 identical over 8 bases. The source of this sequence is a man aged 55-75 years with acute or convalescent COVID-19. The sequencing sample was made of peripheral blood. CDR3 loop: CASSPPKTGDTEAFF. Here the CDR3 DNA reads TGCGCCAGCAGCCCCCCTAAGACAGGGGACACTGAAGCTTTCTTT.